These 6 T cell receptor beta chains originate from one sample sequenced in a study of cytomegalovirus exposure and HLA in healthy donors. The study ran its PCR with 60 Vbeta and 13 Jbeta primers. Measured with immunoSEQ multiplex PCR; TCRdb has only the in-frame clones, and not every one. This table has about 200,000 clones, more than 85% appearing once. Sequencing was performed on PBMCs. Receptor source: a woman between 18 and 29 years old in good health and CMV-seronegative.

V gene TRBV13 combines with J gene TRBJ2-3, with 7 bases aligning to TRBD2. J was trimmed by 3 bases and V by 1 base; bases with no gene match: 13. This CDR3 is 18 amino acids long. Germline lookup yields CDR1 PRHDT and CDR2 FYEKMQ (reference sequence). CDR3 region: CASSLALAATPGTDTQYF. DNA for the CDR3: TGTGCCAGCAGCTTAGCTCTAGCGGCTACCCCAGGTACAGATACGCAGTATTTT.

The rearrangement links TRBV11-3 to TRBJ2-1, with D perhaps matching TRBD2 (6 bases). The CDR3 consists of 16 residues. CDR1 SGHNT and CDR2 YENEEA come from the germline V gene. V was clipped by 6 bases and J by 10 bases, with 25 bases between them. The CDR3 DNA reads TGTGCCAGCAGTTCCACCCCCGGGGGACTGGAAGGGGAGCAGTTCTTC. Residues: CASSSTPGGLEGEQFF.

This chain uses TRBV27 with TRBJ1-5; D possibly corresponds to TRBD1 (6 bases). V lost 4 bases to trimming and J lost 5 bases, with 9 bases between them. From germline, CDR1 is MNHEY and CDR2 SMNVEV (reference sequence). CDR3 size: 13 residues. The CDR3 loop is CASSSGVDQPQHF. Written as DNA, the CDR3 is TGTGCCAGCAGTTCAGGGGTCGATCAGCCCCAGCATTTT.

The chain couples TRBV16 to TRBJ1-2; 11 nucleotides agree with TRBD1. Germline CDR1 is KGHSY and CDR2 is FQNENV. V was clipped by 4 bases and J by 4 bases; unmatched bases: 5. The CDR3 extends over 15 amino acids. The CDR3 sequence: CASSLTGQGVYGYTF. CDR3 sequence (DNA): TGTGCCAGCAGCCTCACGGGACAGGGGGTCTATGGCTACACCTTC.

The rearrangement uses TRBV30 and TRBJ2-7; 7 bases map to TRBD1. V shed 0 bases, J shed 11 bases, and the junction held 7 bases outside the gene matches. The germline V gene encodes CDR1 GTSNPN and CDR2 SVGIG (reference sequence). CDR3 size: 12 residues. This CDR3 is CAWSVLRGREYF. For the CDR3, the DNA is TGTGCCTGGAGTGTACTGAGGGGGCGTGAGTACTTC.

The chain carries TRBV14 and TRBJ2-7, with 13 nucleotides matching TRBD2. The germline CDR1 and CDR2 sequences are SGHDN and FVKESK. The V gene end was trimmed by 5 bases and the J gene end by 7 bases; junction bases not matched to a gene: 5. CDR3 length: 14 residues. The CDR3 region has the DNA TGTGCCAGCAGCGCACTAGCGGGAGGGCGTGAGCAGTACTTC. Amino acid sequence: CASSALAGGREQYF.